The entry below describes one T cell receptor (beta chain). The antigen is not known. Each donor was a Caucasian adult residing in Nashville, Tennessee. These data originate in a study of shared clonotypes between healthy human individuals. Findings of the study overall: Among the subsets, naive ones generally showed larger estimated richness than memory ones.

Clones were sequenced by immunoSEQ multiplex PCR, and TCRdb holds only the in-frame ones, with some missing. The sample contains some 320,000 clones, around nine tenths of which appear only once. V shed 3 bases, J shed 3 bases, and the junction held 6 bases outside the gene matches. The CDR3 runs 16 residues. CDR1 is MNHEY and CDR2 is SMNVEV in the germline V gene (reference sequence). The chain couples TRBV27 to TRBJ2-3; 10 bases align to TRBD2. This TCR was sampled from a man younger than 35 in good health. The sample consisted of memory CD8+ T cells sorted from blood. Sample subset: CD45RO+ cells pooled with CCR7-negative TemRA cells. Here the CDR3 reads CASSFTSGTVTDTQYF. The CDR3 region has the DNA TGTGCCAGCAGTTTTACTAGCGGGACGGTGACAGATACGCAGTATTTT.